Listed below are T cell receptor beta chains from one sample, sequenced in a study of shared clonotypes between healthy human individuals. Sequencing was performed with immunoSEQ multiplex PCR; in TCRdb, only in-frame clones are kept and a portion is missing. This sample yields some 2,500,000 clones, of which roughly 90% are seen a single time; 0.3% to 0.45% belongs to the top ten. Sequencing used naive CD4+ T cells from PBMCs. The receptor set was obtained from a man aged 18-30 years in good health. Some clones in this sample may be carry-over from other donors' samples. Each CDR3 is given with its conserved first and last residue. Fields, in order: CDR3 protein, CDR3 DNA, V gene, D gene, clone size, J gene. The D gene is left open where the match is weak. The size field is filled for only some rows; it gives once, few, many or a size class.

CDR3aa: CASSPMGSRNTDTQYF; CDR3nt: TGCGCCAGCAGCCCCATGGGATCACGGAACACAGATACGCAGTATTTT; v_gene: TRBV5-1; d_gene: .; abundance: .; j_gene: TRBJ2-3
CDR3aa: CASSLRTSGYNEQFF; CDR3nt: TGTGCCAGCAGCCTCCGGACTAGCGGGTACAATGAGCAGTTCTTC; v_gene: TRBV11-3; d_gene: TRBD2; abundance: .; j_gene: TRBJ2-1
CDR3aa: CASSSRLVSLETQYF; CDR3nt: TGTGCCAGCAGCTCGAGACTAGTGTCCCTGGAGACCCAGTACTTC; v_gene: TRBV5-6; d_gene: .; abundance: .; j_gene: TRBJ2-5
CDR3aa: CASSLSPGQGAYGYTF; CDR3nt: TGTGCCAGCAGTTTATCCCCGGGGCAGGGGGCTTATGGCTACACCTTC; v_gene: TRBV28; d_gene: TRBD1; abundance: .; j_gene: TRBJ1-2
CDR3aa: CASSPEWRSEQFF; CDR3nt: TGTGCCAGCAGCCCCGAGTGGCGGAGTGAGCAGTTCTTC; v_gene: TRBV7-2; d_gene: .; abundance: .; j_gene: TRBJ2-1
CDR3aa: CAWSVARVVRYNEQFF; CDR3nt: TGTGCCTGGAGTGTGGCGCGGGTGGTACGGTACAATGAGCAGTTCTTC; v_gene: TRBV30; d_gene: .; abundance: .; j_gene: TRBJ2-1
CDR3aa: CASSLFSPNYGYTF; CDR3nt: TGTGCCAGCAGTTTATTTTCCCCCAACTATGGCTACACCTTC; v_gene: TRBV28; d_gene: .; abundance: .; j_gene: TRBJ1-2
CDR3aa: CAWSVSGAGENIQYF; CDR3nt: TGTGCCTGGAGTGTATCGGGTGCGGGAGAAAACATTCAGTACTTC; v_gene: TRBV30; d_gene: TRBD2; abundance: .; j_gene: TRBJ2-4
CDR3aa: CSAPKIEASGIYNEQFF; CDR3nt: TGCAGCGCCCCAAAGATCGAAGCTAGCGGGATATACAATGAGCAGTTCTTC; v_gene: TRBV29-1; d_gene: TRBD2; abundance: .; j_gene: TRBJ2-1
CDR3aa: CASSLGQGSGYTF; CDR3nt: TGTGCCAGCAGCCTAGGACAGGGTAGTGGCTACACCTTC; v_gene: TRBV28; d_gene: TRBD1; abundance: .; j_gene: TRBJ1-2
CDR3aa: CASSTRLGYFEQFF; CDR3nt: TGCGCCAGCAGCACCAGACTTGGCTATTTTGAGCAGTTCTTC; v_gene: TRBV5-1; d_gene: .; abundance: .; j_gene: TRBJ2-1
CDR3aa: CASSLTVSSQEQYF; CDR3nt: TGTGCCAGCAGCTTGACAGTTAGTTCGCAGGAGCAGTACTTC; v_gene: TRBV5-6; d_gene: .; abundance: once; j_gene: TRBJ2-7
CDR3aa: CASSQGSAPDGYTF; CDR3nt: TGTGCCAGCAGCCAGGGGTCAGCACCTGATGGCTACACCTTC; v_gene: TRBV7-2; d_gene: .; abundance: .; j_gene: TRBJ1-2
CDR3aa: CASSRGLNEKLFF; CDR3nt: TGTGCCAGCAGTAGGGGGCTAAATGAAAAACTGTTTTTT; v_gene: TRBV6-1; d_gene: TRBD1; abundance: .; j_gene: TRBJ1-4
CDR3aa: CASSLTGSEQYF; CDR3nt: TGTGCCAGCAGCTTGACAGGGAGCGAGCAGTACTTC; v_gene: TRBV7-9; d_gene: TRBD1; abundance: .; j_gene: TRBJ2-7
CDR3aa: CASSPPGSGATNEKLFF; CDR3nt: TGTGCCAGCTCACCACCAGGGTCTGGGGCAACTAATGAAAAACTGTTTTTT; v_gene: TRBV18; d_gene: .; abundance: .; j_gene: TRBJ1-4
CDR3aa: CASSLPSTVRLAGDTQYF; CDR3nt: TGCGCCAGCAGCTTACCGAGTACGGTCCGACTAGCGGGAGATACGCAGTATTTT; v_gene: TRBV5-1; d_gene: TRBD2; abundance: .; j_gene: TRBJ2-3
CDR3aa: CASSISGLNTGELFF; CDR3nt: TGTGCCAGCAGCATTAGCGGTTTGAACACCGGGGAGCTGTTTTTT; v_gene: TRBV7-7; d_gene: .; abundance: .; j_gene: TRBJ2-2
CDR3aa: CAISEKRETQYF; CDR3nt: TGTGCCATCAGTGAGAAGAGAGAGACCCAGTACTTC; v_gene: TRBV10-3; d_gene: .; abundance: .; j_gene: TRBJ2-5
CDR3aa: CASSLDRANTEAFF; CDR3nt: TGTGCCAGCAGCCTTGACAGAGCAAACACTGAAGCTTTCTTT; v_gene: TRBV11-3; d_gene: .; abundance: .; j_gene: TRBJ1-1
CDR3aa: CASSSRTEVTDTQYF; CDR3nt: TGTGCCAGCAGCTCTCGGACAGAAGTCACAGATACGCAGTATTTT; v_gene: TRBV11-3; d_gene: .; abundance: .; j_gene: TRBJ2-3
CDR3aa: CASSLTGTANSPLHF; CDR3nt: TGTGCCAGCAGCTTGACCGGGACAGCCAATTCACCCCTCCACTTT; v_gene: TRBV7-2; d_gene: TRBD1; abundance: .; j_gene: TRBJ1-6
CDR3aa: CASRPPGSYEQYF; CDR3nt: TGTGCCAGCAGGCCACCAGGGTCCTACGAGCAGTACTTC; v_gene: TRBV6-5; d_gene: .; abundance: .; j_gene: TRBJ2-7
CDR3aa: CASSDRGSGELFF; CDR3nt: TGTGCCAGCAGTGACCGGGGTTCCGGGGAGCTGTTTTTT; v_gene: TRBV2; d_gene: .; abundance: few; j_gene: TRBJ2-2
CDR3aa: CASSLPDSYEQYF; CDR3nt: TGCGCCAGCAGCTTGCCGGACTCCTACGAGCAGTACTTC; v_gene: TRBV5-1; d_gene: .; abundance: .; j_gene: TRBJ2-7
CDR3aa: CASSPGAGGYEQYF; CDR3nt: TGCGCCAGCAGCCCCGGAGCGGGAGGGTACGAGCAGTACTTC; v_gene: TRBV5-1; d_gene: TRBD2; abundance: .; j_gene: TRBJ2-7
CDR3aa: CASSLQLETQYF; CDR3nt: TGTGCCAGCAGCCTGCAGCTGGAGACCCAGTACTTC; v_gene: TRBV5-4; d_gene: .; abundance: .; j_gene: TRBJ2-5
CDR3aa: CASSSRPGLASDTQYF; CDR3nt: TGCGCCAGCAGCTCCCGACCGGGACTAGCATCAGATACGCAGTATTTT; v_gene: TRBV4-1; d_gene: TRBD2; abundance: .; j_gene: TRBJ2-3
CDR3aa: CATSRGLGTDSEKLFF; CDR3nt: TGTGCCACCAGCAGAGGATTAGGGACGGACAGCGAAAAACTGTTTTTT; v_gene: TRBV15; d_gene: .; abundance: .; j_gene: TRBJ1-4
CDR3aa: CASSVGTDTGELFF; CDR3nt: TGTGCCAGCAGCGTCGGGACGGACACCGGGGAGCTGTTTTTT; v_gene: TRBV7-9; d_gene: .; abundance: .; j_gene: TRBJ2-2
CDR3aa: CASSISGTYEQYF; CDR3nt: TGTGCCAGCAGCATCAGCGGGACCTACGAGCAGTACTTC; v_gene: TRBV5-5; d_gene: TRBD2; abundance: .; j_gene: TRBJ2-7
CDR3aa: CASSLVQGPGELFF; CDR3nt: TGCGCCAGCAGCTTGGTTCAGGGCCCCGGGGAGCTGTTTTTT; v_gene: TRBV5-1; d_gene: .; abundance: .; j_gene: TRBJ2-2
CDR3aa: CASSLGTSNEQFF; CDR3nt: TGCGCCAGCAGCTTGGGGACTAGCAATGAGCAGTTCTTC; v_gene: TRBV5-1; d_gene: TRBD2; abundance: .; j_gene: TRBJ2-1
CDR3aa: CASSLNRADTQYF; CDR3nt: TGCGCCAGCAGCTTGAACAGAGCAGATACGCAGTATTTT; v_gene: TRBV5-1; d_gene: .; abundance: .; j_gene: TRBJ2-3
CDR3aa: CASSSGATNEKLFF; CDR3nt: TGCGCCAGCAGCTCTGGTGCAACTAATGAAAAACTGTTTTTT; v_gene: TRBV5-1; d_gene: .; abundance: .; j_gene: TRBJ1-4
CDR3aa: CASNPGPARDGELFF; CDR3nt: TGTGCCAGCAACCCAGGGCCAGCCCGAGACGGGGAGCTGTTTTTT; v_gene: TRBV7-2; d_gene: .; abundance: .; j_gene: TRBJ2-2
CDR3aa: CASSQETQYF; CDR3nt: TGTGCCAGTTCTCAAGAGACCCAGTACTTC; v_gene: TRBV27; d_gene: .; abundance: .; j_gene: TRBJ2-5
CDR3aa: CASSLAGTSGRNEQFF; CDR3nt: TGTGCCAGCAGCTTAGCCGGGACTAGCGGGCGCAATGAGCAGTTCTTC; v_gene: TRBV7-2; d_gene: TRBD2; abundance: .; j_gene: TRBJ2-1
CDR3aa: CASSLRVGAGELFF; CDR3nt: TGCGCCAGCAGCTTGAGGGTAGGGGCCGGGGAGCTGTTTTTT; v_gene: TRBV5-1; d_gene: .; abundance: .; j_gene: TRBJ2-2